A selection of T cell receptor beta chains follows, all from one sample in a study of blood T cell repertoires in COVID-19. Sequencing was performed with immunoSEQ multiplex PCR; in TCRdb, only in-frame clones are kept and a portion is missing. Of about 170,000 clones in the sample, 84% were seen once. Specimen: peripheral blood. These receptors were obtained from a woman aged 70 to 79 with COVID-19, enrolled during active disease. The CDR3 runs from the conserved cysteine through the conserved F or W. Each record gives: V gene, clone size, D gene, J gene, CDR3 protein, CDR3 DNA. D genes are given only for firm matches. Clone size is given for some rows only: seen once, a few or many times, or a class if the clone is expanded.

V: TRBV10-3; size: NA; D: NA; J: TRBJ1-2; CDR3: CAIRQVDGYTF; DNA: TGTGCCATCAGGCAGGTGGATGGCTACACCTTC
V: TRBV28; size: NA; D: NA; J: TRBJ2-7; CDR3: CASTSRDKRHEQYF; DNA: TGTGCCAGCACATCTCGGGACAAGCGCCACGAGCAGTACTTC
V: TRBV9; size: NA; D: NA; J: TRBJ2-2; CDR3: CASSDPGTGELFF; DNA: TGTGCCAGCAGCGACCCGGGCACCGGGGAGCTGTTTTTT
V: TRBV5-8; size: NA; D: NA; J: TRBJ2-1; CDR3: CASSFRRATINEQFF; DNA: TGTGCCAGCAGCTTTCGGCGGGCCACTATCAATGAGCAGTTCTTC
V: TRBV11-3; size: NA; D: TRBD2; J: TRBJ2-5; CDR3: CASSRGYQETQYF; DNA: TGTGCCAGCTCGCGGGGGTACCAAGAGACCCAGTACTTC
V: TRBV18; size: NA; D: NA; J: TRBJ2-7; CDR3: CASSLWPSYEQYF; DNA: TGTGCCAGCTCACTATGGCCCTCCTACGAGCAGTACTTC
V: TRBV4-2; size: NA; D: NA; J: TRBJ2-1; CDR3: CASSVQGLDEQFF; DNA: TGTGCCAGCAGCGTCCAGGGCTTAGATGAGCAGTTCTTC
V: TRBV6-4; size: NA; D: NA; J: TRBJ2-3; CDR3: CASSDGPGDTQYF; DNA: TGTGCCAGCAGTGACGGCCCCGGGGATACGCAGTATTTT
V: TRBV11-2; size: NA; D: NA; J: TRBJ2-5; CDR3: CASSLLGTGLQETQYF; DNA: TGTGCCAGCAGCTTATTGGGCACAGGCCTCCAAGAGACCCAGTACTTC
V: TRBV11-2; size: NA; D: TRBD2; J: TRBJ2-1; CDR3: CASSDSDSSGGAPQDEQFF; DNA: TGTGCCAGCAGCGACTCGGACTCTAGCGGGGGGGCACCCCAGGACGAGCAGTTCTTC
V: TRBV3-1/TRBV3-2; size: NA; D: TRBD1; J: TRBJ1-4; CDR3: CASSPRDRGHKNEKLFF; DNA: TGTGCCAGCAGCCCCAGGGACAGGGGCCATAAAAATGAAAAACTGTTTTTT
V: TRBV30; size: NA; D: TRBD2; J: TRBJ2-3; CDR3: CAWKRDPRADTQYF; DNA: TGTGCCTGGAAGCGGGATCCCCGGGCAGATACGCAGTATTTT
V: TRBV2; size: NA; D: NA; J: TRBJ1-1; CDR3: CASRKTGGTMNTEAFF; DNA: TGTGCCAGCAGGAAGACAGGAGGAACCATGAACACTGAAGCTTTCTTT
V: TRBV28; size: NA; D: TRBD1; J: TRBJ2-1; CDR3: CASSSGQGGRNEQFF; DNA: TGTGCCAGCAGTTCGGGACAGGGGGGAAGAAATGAGCAGTTCTTC
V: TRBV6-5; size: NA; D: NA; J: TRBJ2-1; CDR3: CASSLDRRYNEQFF; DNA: TGTGCCAGCAGTTTAGACAGGAGATACAATGAGCAGTTCTTC
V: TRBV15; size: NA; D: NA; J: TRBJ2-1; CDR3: CATSRVVAGVLSYNEQFF; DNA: TGTGCCACCAGCAGAGTCGTGGCAGGGGTCCTATCCTACAATGAGCAGTTCTTC
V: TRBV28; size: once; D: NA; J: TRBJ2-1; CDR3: CASSPTTLEQFF; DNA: TGTGCCAGCAGTCCGACAACTCTTGAGCAGTTCTTC
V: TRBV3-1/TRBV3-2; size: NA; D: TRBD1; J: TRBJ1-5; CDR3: CASSQGDRGLSTNQPQHF; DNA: TGTGCCAGCAGCCAAGGGGACAGGGGGCTCTCAACCAATCAGCCCCAGCATTTT
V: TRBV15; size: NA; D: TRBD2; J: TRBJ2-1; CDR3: CATSRETSGYSYNEQFF; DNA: TGTGCCACCAGCAGAGAGACTAGCGGGTATTCCTACAATGAGCAGTTCTTC
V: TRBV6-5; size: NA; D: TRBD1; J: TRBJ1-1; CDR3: CASSAGQGTFF; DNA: TGTGCCTCCTCGGCGGGACAGGGAACTTTCTTT
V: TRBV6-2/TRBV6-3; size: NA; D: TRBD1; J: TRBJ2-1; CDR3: CASSYYPGQHNEQFF; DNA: TGTGCCAGCAGTTACTACCCGGGACAGCACAATGAGCAGTTCTTC
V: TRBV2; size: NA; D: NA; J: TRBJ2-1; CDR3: CASSELWRVIYNEQFF; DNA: TGTGCCAGCAGTGAACTTTGGCGGGTGATCTACAATGAGCAGTTCTTC
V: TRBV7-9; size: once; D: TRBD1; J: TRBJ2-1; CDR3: CASSLIGTGIINEQFF; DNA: TGTGCCAGCAGCTTGATCGGGACAGGGATTATCAATGAGCAGTTCTTC
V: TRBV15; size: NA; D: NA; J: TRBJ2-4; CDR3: CATSILAKNIQYF; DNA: TGTGCCACCAGCATTCTAGCCAAAAACATTCAGTACTTC
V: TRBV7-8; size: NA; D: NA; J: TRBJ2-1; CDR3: CASSPLARSLGEQFF; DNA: TGTGCCAGCAGCCCACTGGCGAGGTCATTGGGTGAGCAGTTCTTC
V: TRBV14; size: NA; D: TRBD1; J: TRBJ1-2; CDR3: CASSQAQGAVYGYTF; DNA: TGTGCCAGCAGCCAAGCCCAGGGGGCGGTCTATGGCTACACCTTC
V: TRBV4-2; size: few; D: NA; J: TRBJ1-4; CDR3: CASSQDAGTPGKKLFF; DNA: TGTGCCAGCAGCCAAGATGCCGGGACTCCCGGGAAAAAACTGTTTTTT
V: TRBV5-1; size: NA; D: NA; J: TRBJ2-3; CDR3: CASSLGGGTDTQYF; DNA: TGCGCCAGCAGCCTTGGAGGGGGCACAGATACGCAGTATTTT
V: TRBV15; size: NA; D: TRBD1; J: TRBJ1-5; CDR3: CATSRDVTGAKPQHF; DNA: TGTGCCACCAGCAGAGATGTTACAGGGGCTAAGCCCCAGCATTTT
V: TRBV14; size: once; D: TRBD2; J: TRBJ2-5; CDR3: CASSIAGEETQYF; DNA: TGTGCCAGCAGCATAGCGGGCGAAGAGACCCAGTACTTC
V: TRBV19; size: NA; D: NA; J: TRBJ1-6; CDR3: CASSPPQTYNSPLHF; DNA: TGTGCCAGTAGCCCACCCCAGACCTATAATTCACCCCTCCACTTT
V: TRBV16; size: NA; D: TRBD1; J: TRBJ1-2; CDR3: CASSPRDRAAGHGYTF; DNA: TGTGCCAGCAGCCCGCGGGACAGGGCGGCCGGTCATGGCTACACCTTC
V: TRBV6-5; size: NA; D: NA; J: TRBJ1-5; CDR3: CATIWTVSDNQPQHF; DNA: TGTGCCACCATTTGGACAGTCTCTGACAATCAGCCCCAGCATTTT
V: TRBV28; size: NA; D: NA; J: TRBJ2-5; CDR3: CASSSPQETQYF; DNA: TGTGCCAGCAGTTCCCCTCAAGAGACCCAGTACTTC
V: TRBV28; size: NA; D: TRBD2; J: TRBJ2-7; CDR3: CASRRLGTSGGREQYF; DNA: TGTGCCAGCAGGCGACTCGGGACTAGCGGGGGTAGGGAGCAGTACTTC
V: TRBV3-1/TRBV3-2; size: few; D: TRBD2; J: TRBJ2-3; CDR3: CASSSRGTSGGTDTQYF; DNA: TGTGCCAGCAGCTCAAGGGGGACTAGCGGGGGCACAGATACGCAGTATTTT
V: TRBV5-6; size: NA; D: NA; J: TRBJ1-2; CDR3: CASTPGGGPYGYTF; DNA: TGTGCCAGCACCCCGGGTGGGGGCCCCTATGGCTACACCTTC
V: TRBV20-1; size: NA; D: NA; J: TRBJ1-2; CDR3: CSASPDDSNYGGYTF; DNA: TGCAGTGCTAGTCCGGACGACAGTAACTATGGTGGCTACACCTTC
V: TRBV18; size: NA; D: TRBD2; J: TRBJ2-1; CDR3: CASSPPGTGTSGPNEQFF; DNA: TGTGCCAGCTCACCACCGGGAACCGGGACTAGCGGCCCCAATGAGCAGTTCTTC
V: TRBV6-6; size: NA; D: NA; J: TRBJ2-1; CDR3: CASSVKEGPWEQFF; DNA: TGTGCCAGCAGTGTAAAAGAGGGCCCCTGGGAGCAGTTCTTC
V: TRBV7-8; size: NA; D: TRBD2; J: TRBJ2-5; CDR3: CASSHVGAPGGETQYF; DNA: TGTGCCAGCAGCCACGTGGGTGCACCGGGAGGAGAGACCCAGTACTTC
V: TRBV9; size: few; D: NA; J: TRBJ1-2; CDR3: CASSVAPRAGSNYGYTF; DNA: TGTGCCAGCAGCGTAGCCCCCAGGGCAGGTTCTAACTATGGCTACACCTTC
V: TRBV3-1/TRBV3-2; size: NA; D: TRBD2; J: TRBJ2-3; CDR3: CASSQYSGGDFEDTQYF; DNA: TGTGCCAGCAGCCAATACAGCGGGGGAGACTTCGAGGATACGCAGTATTTT
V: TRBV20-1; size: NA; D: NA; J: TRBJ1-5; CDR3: CSASHGHRGTQHF; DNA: TGCAGTGCTAGTCACGGCCACCGAGGGACCCAGCATTTT
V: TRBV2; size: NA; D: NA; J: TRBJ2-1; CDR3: CASTLTKGYYNEQFF; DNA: TGTGCCAGCACTCTCACCAAGGGGTACTACAATGAGCAGTTCTTC
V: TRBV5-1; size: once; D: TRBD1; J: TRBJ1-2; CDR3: CASSLRGGVDLGYTF; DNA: TGCGCCAGCAGCTTGCGAGGGGGCGTTGACCTTGGCTACACCTTC
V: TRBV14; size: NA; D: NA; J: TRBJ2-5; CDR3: CASSPRTGGVRETQYF; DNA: TGTGCCAGCAGCCCCCGGACAGGAGGGGTCCGCGAGACCCAGTACTTC
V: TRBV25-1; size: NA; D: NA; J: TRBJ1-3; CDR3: CASSEMGWDTIYF; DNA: TGTGCCAGCAGTGAAATGGGCTGGGACACCATATATTTT
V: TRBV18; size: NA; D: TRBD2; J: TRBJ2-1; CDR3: CASSPSAGASSEQFF; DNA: TGTGCCAGCTCACCATCGGCGGGAGCCTCCTCCGAGCAGTTCTTC
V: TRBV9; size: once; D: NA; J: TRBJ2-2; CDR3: CASSVQGSGTGELFF; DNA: TGTGCCAGCAGCGTACAGGGTTCAGGGACCGGGGAGCTGTTTTTT
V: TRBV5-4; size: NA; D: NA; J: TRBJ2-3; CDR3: CASSSTGTDTQYF; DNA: TGTGCCAGCAGCAGTACAGGTACAGATACGCAGTATTTT
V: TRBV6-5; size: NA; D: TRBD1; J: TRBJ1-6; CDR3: CASSYGTEGSPLHF; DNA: TGTGCCAGCAGTTACGGGACAGAGGGTTCACCCCTCCACTTT
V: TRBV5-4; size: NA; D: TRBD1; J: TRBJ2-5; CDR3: CASSATDRVQETQYF; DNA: TGTGCCAGCAGCGCCACCGACAGGGTGCAAGAGACCCAGTACTTC
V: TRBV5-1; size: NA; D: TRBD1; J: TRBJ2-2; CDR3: CASRTGVQTNTGELFF; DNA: TGCGCCAGTAGGACAGGAGTCCAAACGAACACCGGGGAGCTGTTTTTT